This record concerns one TCR beta chain sequence. Its cognate antigen is unknown. The data stem from a study of cytomegalovirus exposure and HLA in healthy donors. Study-wide results and caveats: In an earlier analysis, about 87% or about 30%: the productive usage of most TCR beta V segments.

Germline CDR1 and CDR2: SQVTM and ANQGSEA. Trimming cost V 7 bases and J 7 bases, with 12 bases left between them. The CDR3 contains 11 residues. The PCR made use of 60 Vbeta and 13 Jbeta primers. The data were produced by immunoSEQ multiplex PCR, yet TCRdb's version contains in-frame clones alone and is incomplete. Here the sample spans around 130,000 clones, roughly 83% being singletons. The sequencing sample was made of PBMCs. This sequence originates from a girl aged 2-10 years in good health and CMV-seronegative. V usage is TRBV29-1 and J usage is TRBJ2-3; maybe TRBD2 (6 bases). In DNA form, the CDR3 reads TGCAGCGGTTGGGCGGGAAATACGCAGTATTTT. Its protein product is CSGWAGNTQYF.